A single sample is the source of the 12 T cell receptor beta chains below, sequenced in a study of blood T cell repertoires in COVID-19. Assay: immunoSEQ multiplex PCR; the TCRdb copy retains only in-frame clones and omits some. The sample includes roughly 160,000 clones, 79% of them seen just once. Sequenced sample: PBMCs or T cells enriched from blood (not recorded which). All receptors come from a woman between 65 and 79 years old in a cohort exposed to, infected with or recovered from COVID-19 (not recorded which).

The CDR3 nucleotides read TGTGCCAGCAGCGTAGGGCATATGGCCGGGGGGCGCGAGCAGTACTTC. Its protein product is CASSVGHMAGGREQYF. The chain couples TRBV9 to TRBJ2-7, with D perhaps TRBD2 (7 bases). The CDR3 length is 16 residues. Germline assignment: CDR1 SGDLS and CDR2 YYNGEE. V was trimmed by 0 bases and J by 6 bases, leaving 19 bases between them.

The chain has TRBV29-1 and TRBJ2-1; TRBD2 aligns across 8 bases. Germline V CDR1 and CDR2: SQVTM, ANQGSEA. CDR3 length: 14 residues. Trimming at V came to 5 bases and at J to 8 bases, leaving 11 bases not matched to a gene. CDR3 sequence reads: CSVKGSGSVYEQFF. The DNA of the CDR3 is TGCAGCGTTAAAGGGAGCGGGAGTGTCTATGAGCAGTTCTTC.

The chain joins TRBV19 to TRBJ1-3; D unclear. There are 16 residues in the CDR3. Deletions cut 3 bases from V and 2 bases from J, with 14 bases between. The V gene's germline CDR1 is LNHDA and CDR2 SQIVND (reference sequence). The CDR3 region is CASSMGLSTTGNTIYF. Written as DNA, the CDR3 is TGTGCCAGTAGTATGGGCCTTAGTACAACTGGAAACACCATATATTTT.

About this clone: Different DNA sequences within this sample yield the same CDR3. The chain employs TRBV12-3 or TRBV12-4 and TRBJ1-5; perhaps TRBD1 as D (5 bases). The CDR3 has 13 residues. With 2 bases removed from V and 5 bases from J, the gap between germline ends came to 7 bases. CDR3 sequence: CASSLTGDQPQHF. The CDR3 DNA reads TGTGCCAGCAGTTTAACGGGGGATCAGCCCCAGCATTTT.

The genes are TRBV9 and TRBJ2-3; 9 positions match TRBD2. The CDR3 extends over 15 amino acids. J gave up 6 bases and V 1 base, and 6 bases lay outside the gene matches. The V gene's germline CDR1 is SGDLS and CDR2 YYNGEE. In nucleotides, the CDR3 is TGTGCCAGCAGCGTAAACCAAGGACTAGCGGATACGCAGTATTTT. This gives the protein CASSVNQGLADTQYF. The whole variable domain, filled in from reference TRBV9 and TRBJ2-3, reads DSGVTQTPKHLITATGQRVTLRCSPRSGDLSVYWYQQSLDQGLQFLIQYYNGEERAKGNILERFSAQQFPDLHSELNLSSLELGDSALYFCASSVNQGLADTQYFGPGTRLTVL.

The CDR3 DNA sequence: TGTGCCAGCAGTTACGCGGGGGCGACTCGAGGGATCACAGATACGCAGTATTTT. Encoded protein: CASSYAGATRGITDTQYF. This chain joins TRBV28 and TRBJ2-3; D possibly corresponds to TRBD2 (7 bases). Germline values: CDR1 MDHEN, CDR2 SYDVKM. Trimming left V 4 bases short and J 2 bases short, with 22 bases between. CDR3 length equals 18 residues.

This clone came up once. Germline is not matched at one junction end, which may reflect a read error. The rearrangement links TRBV18 to TRBJ2-3; 9 bases align to TRBD1. Germline V gene data show CDR1 as KGHSH and CDR2 as LQKENI. The CDR3 extends over 15 amino acids. The CDR3 is CASSSPGQGPYTQYF. The CDR3 DNA reads as TGTGCCAGCTCATCACCGGGACAGGGTCCTTATACGCAGTATTTT.

The chain combines TRBV6-2 or TRBV6-3 with TRBJ2-7; the match to TRBD1 covers 8 bases. Germline V gene data show CDR1 as MNHEY and CDR2 as SVGEGT. Trimming removed 6 bases from V and 3 bases from J; junction bases left unmatched: 4. CDR3 length equals 13 residues. The CDR3 is CASSFTGGYEQYF. The DNA of the CDR3 is TGTGCCAGCAGCTTCACAGGGGGCTACGAGCAGTACTTC.

V is TRBV7-3 and J is TRBJ2-3; 14 bases fit TRBD2. The CDR3 is 20 amino acids. V gave up 5 bases and J gave up 5 bases; unmatched junction bases: 18. From germline, CDR1 is SGHTA and CDR2 FQGTGA. The CDR3 coding sequence is TGTGCCAGCAGCCCGCGAACCGGGACTAGCGGGAGAGAGGGTATAGATACGCAGTATTTT. Amino acids: CASSPRTGTSGREGIDTQYF.

This clone was recorded a few times. V usage is TRBV5-1 and J usage is TRBJ2-1, with 7 positions matching TRBD2. V gave up 4 bases and J gave up 2 bases; unmatched junction bases: 9. CDR1 is SGHRS and CDR2 is YFSETQ in the germline V gene. There are 16 residues in the CDR3. CDR3 sequence (DNA): TGCGCCAGCAGCATTCGGGGGGAACTGGCCTACAATGAGCAGTTCTTC. Its protein is CASSIRGELAYNEQFF.

The rearrangement joins TRBV3-1 (or the pseudogene TRBV3-2) to TRBJ2-6; possible D gene TRBD1, 6 bases. Germline CDR1 LGHDT, CDR2 YNNKEL (reference sequence). CDR3 length: 16 amino acids. V gave up 4 bases and J gave up 3 bases, with 13 bases separating them. The CDR3 DNA reads TGTGCCAGCAGCCCGCACCACAGGGTTGGGGCCAACGTCCTGACTTTC. Its protein product is CASSPHHRVGANVLTF.

The chain uses TRBV7-9 and TRBJ2-1; 11 nucleotides line up with TRBD1. CDR3 length: 19 amino acids. V lost 0 bases to trimming and J lost 3 bases; unmatched junction nucleotides: 10. Germline values: CDR1 SEHNR, CDR2 FQNEAQ (reference sequence). The CDR3 here is CASSLARTGGRVFYNEQFF. The CDR3 DNA reads TGTGCCAGCAGCTTAGCGCGGACAGGGGGCCGCGTCTTCTACAATGAGCAGTTCTTC.